The rows below give T cell receptor beta chains drawn from one sample of a study of blood T cell repertoires in COVID-19. The assay was immunoSEQ multiplex PCR, and TCRdb's table has in-frame clones only and misses some. The sample lists under 450,000 clones, roughly 80% occurring once. Sequencing was done on a sample of PBMCs or T cells enriched from blood (not recorded which). The receptors here all came from a woman in her forties or fifties who had recovered from COVID-19. Each CDR3 is given with its conserved first and last residue. Each record gives: CDR3 length, V gene, clone size, J gene, D gene, CDR3 protein, CDR3 DNA. A D gene is named only where the DNA matches it firmly. Only part of the rows carry a size: once, few, many, or a class if the clone is expanded.

len: 15; v_gene: TRBV19; abundance: .; j_gene: TRBJ1-4; d_gene: .; CDR3aa: CASSIFARQREKLFF; CDR3nt: TGTGCCAGTAGTATTTTCGCCAGACAGCGTGAAAAACTGTTTTTT
len: 14; v_gene: TRBV29-1; abundance: .; j_gene: TRBJ1-2; d_gene: TRBD1; CDR3aa: CSVVSQGALDGYTF; CDR3nt: TGCAGCGTTGTATCCCAGGGGGCTTTGGATGGCTACACCTTC
len: 15; v_gene: TRBV2; abundance: .; j_gene: TRBJ2-3; d_gene: .; CDR3aa: CASRFRDTLTDTQYF; CDR3nt: TGTGCCAGCAGGTTCCGGGACACACTCACAGATACGCAGTATTTT
len: 13; v_gene: TRBV6-2/TRBV6-3; abundance: .; j_gene: TRBJ2-3; d_gene: .; CDR3aa: CASSYSYTDTQYF; CDR3nt: TGTGCCAGCAGTTACTCTTACACAGATACGCAGTATTTT
len: 12; v_gene: TRBV7-9; abundance: .; j_gene: TRBJ2-5; d_gene: .; CDR3aa: CASSPHGETQYF; CDR3nt: TGTGCCAGCAGCCCCCACGGAGAGACCCAGTACTTC
len: 14; v_gene: TRBV6-5; abundance: few; j_gene: TRBJ1-2; d_gene: .; CDR3aa: CASRRGLATYGYTF; CDR3nt: TGTGCCAGCAGGCGGGGACTAGCGACTTATGGCTACACCTTC
len: 17; v_gene: TRBV6-1; abundance: .; j_gene: TRBJ2-7; d_gene: .; CDR3aa: CASSAGPLDIVSYEQYF; CDR3nt: TGTGCCAGCAGTGCGGGCCCACTAGACATAGTTTCCTACGAGCAGTACTTC
len: 19; v_gene: TRBV5-1; abundance: .; j_gene: TRBJ1-1; d_gene: TRBD1; CDR3aa: CASSLWGQAGQGGGTEAFF; CDR3nt: TGCGCCAGCAGCTTGTGGGGTCAAGCGGGACAGGGGGGTGGGACTGAAGCTTTCTTT
len: 13; v_gene: TRBV14; abundance: .; j_gene: TRBJ1-1; d_gene: TRBD1; CDR3aa: CASSQTQGGQAFF; CDR3nt: TGTGCCAGCAGCCAAACACAGGGGGGGCAAGCTTTCTTT
len: 15; v_gene: TRBV13; abundance: .; j_gene: TRBJ2-7; d_gene: TRBD1; CDR3aa: CASSPRQGGQAEQYF; CDR3nt: TGTGCCAGCAGCCCCAGACAGGGCGGTCAGGCCGAGCAGTACTTC
len: 18; v_gene: TRBV15; abundance: .; j_gene: TRBJ1-5; d_gene: .; CDR3aa: CATSLAGGRTAINQPQHF; CDR3nt: TGTGCCACCAGCCTCGCGGGGGGTCGAACAGCTATCAATCAGCCCCAGCATTTT
len: 17; v_gene: TRBV7-9; abundance: .; j_gene: TRBJ1-5; d_gene: TRBD1; CDR3aa: CASSLVTGTGGRQPQHF; CDR3nt: TGTGCCAGCAGCTTAGTTACCGGGACAGGGGGCCGACAGCCCCAGCATTTT
len: 13; v_gene: TRBV10-3; abundance: .; j_gene: TRBJ1-2; d_gene: .; CDR3aa: CAISVSGWEGYTF; CDR3nt: TGTGCCATCAGTGTTTCCGGCTGGGAGGGCTACACCTTC
len: 19; v_gene: TRBV5-4; abundance: .; j_gene: TRBJ2-3; d_gene: TRBD2; CDR3aa: CASSRHPTSGLADTDTQYF; CDR3nt: TGTGCCAGCAGCCGCCACCCCACCTCGGGACTAGCGGACACAGATACGCAGTATTTT
len: 13; v_gene: TRBV15; abundance: .; j_gene: TRBJ1-2; d_gene: TRBD1; CDR3aa: CATSIDRGYGYTF; CDR3nt: TGTGCCACCAGCATCGACAGGGGCTATGGCTACACCTTC
len: 14; v_gene: TRBV5-4; abundance: .; j_gene: TRBJ1-4; d_gene: TRBD1; CDR3aa: CASSLRQGGEKLFF; CDR3nt: TGTGCCAGCAGCTTGCGACAGGGAGGCGAAAAACTGTTTTTT
len: 14; v_gene: TRBV30; abundance: .; j_gene: TRBJ2-3; d_gene: .; CDR3aa: CAQMGASPGYTQYF; CDR3nt: TGTGCCCAGATGGGGGCTAGCCCGGGGTATACGCAGTATTTT
len: 14; v_gene: TRBV7-9; abundance: .; j_gene: TRBJ1-1; d_gene: .; CDR3aa: CASSLGEGGTEAFF; CDR3nt: TGTGCCAGCAGCTTAGGGGAAGGGGGCACTGAAGCTTTCTTT
len: 14; v_gene: TRBV30; abundance: .; j_gene: TRBJ1-6; d_gene: TRBD1; CDR3aa: CAWSLGQANSPLHF; CDR3nt: TGTGCCTGGAGTCTCGGACAGGCTAATTCACCCCTCCACTTT
len: 15; v_gene: TRBV4-3; abundance: few; j_gene: TRBJ1-2; d_gene: TRBD1; CDR3aa: CASSQADRVGRGYTF; CDR3nt: TGCGCCAGCAGCCAAGCGGACAGGGTAGGACGTGGCTACACCTTC
len: 17; v_gene: TRBV2; abundance: once; j_gene: TRBJ2-4; d_gene: TRBD2; CDR3aa: CASYWLAEPLAKNIQYF; CDR3nt: TGTGCCAGCTACTGGCTAGCGGAACCTCTAGCCAAAAACATTCAGTACTTC
len: 13; v_gene: TRBV19; abundance: .; j_gene: TRBJ2-5; d_gene: TRBD2; CDR3aa: CASSASGSETQYF; CDR3nt: TGTGCCAGTAGCGCTAGCGGGAGTGAGACCCAGTACTTC
len: 15; v_gene: TRBV6-2/TRBV6-3; abundance: .; j_gene: TRBJ1-5; d_gene: .; CDR3aa: CASSHVLRLYQPQHF; CDR3nt: TGTGCCAGCAGTCACGTTTTGCGACTTTACCAGCCCCAGCATTTT
len: 14; v_gene: TRBV28; abundance: .; j_gene: TRBJ1-1; d_gene: TRBD1; CDR3aa: CASSLRGGRTEAFF; CDR3nt: TGTGCCAGCAGTTTACGAGGGGGCAGGACTGAAGCTTTCTTT
len: 13; v_gene: TRBV30; abundance: .; j_gene: TRBJ1-2; d_gene: .; CDR3aa: CAWNRAANYGYTF; CDR3nt: TGTGCCTGGAACAGGGCGGCTAACTATGGCTACACCTTC
len: 13; v_gene: TRBV27; abundance: .; j_gene: TRBJ1-2; d_gene: .; CDR3aa: CASSRTWGDGYTF; CDR3nt: TGTGCCAGCAGTCGCACGTGGGGGGATGGCTACACCTTC
len: 14; v_gene: TRBV5-1; abundance: once; j_gene: TRBJ1-6; d_gene: .; CDR3aa: CASSPPGGDSPLHF; CDR3nt: TGCGCCAGCAGCCCTCCGGGCGGGGATTCACCCCTCCACTTT
len: 14; v_gene: TRBV13; abundance: .; j_gene: TRBJ1-2; d_gene: .; CDR3aa: CASSLLPKQEGYTF; CDR3nt: TGTGCCAGCAGCCTCCTCCCTAAACAGGAGGGCTACACCTTC
len: 15; v_gene: TRBV5-4; abundance: .; j_gene: TRBJ1-6; d_gene: TRBD1; CDR3aa: CASNRGGQGNSPLHF; CDR3nt: TGTGCCAGCAATAGGGGCGGACAGGGAAATTCACCCCTCCACTTT
len: 18; v_gene: TRBV5-6; abundance: .; j_gene: TRBJ2-1; d_gene: .; CDR3aa: CASSPSRKTGSSYNEQFF; CDR3nt: TGTGCCAGCAGCCCAAGTCGAAAGACAGGTAGCTCCTACAATGAGCAGTTCTTC
len: 17; v_gene: TRBV7-2; abundance: .; j_gene: TRBJ1-2; d_gene: .; CDR3aa: CASSQGVRTHLNYGYTF; CDR3nt: TGTGCCAGCAGCCAAGGAGTGCGGACTCACCTTAACTATGGCTACACCTTC
len: 14; v_gene: TRBV19; abundance: .; j_gene: TRBJ1-2; d_gene: .; CDR3aa: CASTRGDLLYGYTF; CDR3nt: TGTGCCAGTACTCGGGGGGACCTCCTCTATGGCTACACCTTC
len: 14; v_gene: TRBV19; abundance: .; j_gene: TRBJ1-4; d_gene: TRBD1; CDR3aa: CASSIRTGNEKLFF; CDR3nt: TGTGCCAGTAGTATACGGACAGGGAATGAAAAACTGTTTTTT
len: 13; v_gene: TRBV7-8; abundance: .; j_gene: TRBJ2-3; d_gene: .; CDR3aa: CATLRGPLDTQYF; CDR3nt: TGTGCCACCTTGCGGGGGCCATTGGATACGCAGTATTTT
len: 16; v_gene: TRBV6-1; abundance: .; j_gene: TRBJ1-2; d_gene: .; CDR3aa: CASSEFGQGLNYGYTF; CDR3nt: TGTGCCAGCAGTGAATTTGGTCAGGGACTTAACTATGGCTACACCTTC
len: 15; v_gene: TRBV14; abundance: .; j_gene: TRBJ2-7; d_gene: .; CDR3aa: CASSQGSAGEHEQYF; CDR3nt: TGTGCCAGCAGCCAAGGTAGTGCAGGGGAACACGAGCAGTACTTC
len: 15; v_gene: TRBV10-3; abundance: .; j_gene: TRBJ1-1; d_gene: .; CDR3aa: CAISETGARGEEAFF; CDR3nt: TGTGCCATCAGTGAGACTGGGGCCCGAGGCGAGGAAGCTTTCTTT